A selection of T cell receptor beta chains follows, all from one sample in a study of blood T cell repertoires in COVID-19. The table came from immunoSEQ multiplex PCR; TCRdb's copy has only in-frame clones and leaves some out. The table includes under 150,000 clones, 65% to 90% detected once. What was sequenced was peripheral blood. These receptors were obtained from a woman in her sixties or seventies with active or convalescent COVID-19. Each CDR3 is given with its conserved first and last residue. D genes are given only for firm matches. The size entry is marked missing in some rows and otherwise reads once, few, many or a size class.

NA	TRBJ2-1	TRBV4-3	NA	TGCGCCAGCAGCCAAGAGACCAACGGGGAGCAGTTCTTC	CASSQETNGEQFF
TRBD1	TRBJ1-1	TRBV11-2	NA	TGTGCCAGCAGCACTCTGACAGGGTGGGAAGCTTTCTTT	CASSTLTGWEAFF
TRBD2	TRBJ2-5	TRBV27	NA	TGTGCCAGCAGGCTCCTAGCGGGAGCGTGGGAGACCCAGTACTTC	CASRLLAGAWETQYF
NA	TRBJ2-5	TRBV4-3	NA	TGCGCCAGCAGCCAAGATGGGGGCCCCTCTCCCCAGTACTTC	CASSQDGGPSPQYF
NA	TRBJ2-6	TRBV12-3/TRBV12-4	NA	TGTGCCAGCAGGCAGTCCGGGGCCAACGTCCTGACTTTC	CASRQSGANVLTF
TRBD1	TRBJ1-5	TRBV2	NA	TGTGCCAGCAGGGCAACAGGGGGCGGCAATCAGCCCCAGCATTTT	CASRATGGGNQPQHF
NA	TRBJ1-3	TRBV5-1	once	TGCGCCAGCAGCTCTGAGACAGGCTCTGGAAACACCATATATTTT	CASSSETGSGNTIYF
TRBD1	TRBJ1-2	TRBV7-9	NA	TGTGCCAGCAGCGCGGGACAGACTAACTATGGCTACACCTTC	CASSAGQTNYGYTF
NA	TRBJ1-1	TRBV28	NA	TGTGCCAGTCGAATCGACAGCAGAACTGAAGCTTTCTTT	CASRIDSRTEAFF
NA	TRBJ1-2	TRBV28	NA	TGTGCCAGCAACGACGACAGGCGCTATGGCTACACCTTC	CASNDDRRYGYTF
TRBD1	TRBJ1-1	TRBV6-4	NA	TGTGCCAGCAGTGTGGAGGCGACAGGGGCCACTGAAGCTTTCTTT	CASSVEATGATEAFF
NA	TRBJ1-4	TRBV12-3/TRBV12-4	NA	TGTGCCAGCAGCCCTCCCCTCGGTGAAAAACTGTTTTTT	CASSPPLGEKLFF
NA	TRBJ1-6	TRBV18	NA	TGTGCCAGCTCACCTTCGGCGCGTCAGGGCAATTCACCCCTCCACTTT	CASSPSARQGNSPLHF
NA	TRBJ1-4	TRBV28	NA	TGTGCCAGCGGTGGGCAGGGTACGAATGAAAAACTGTTTTTT	CASGGQGTNEKLFF
TRBD1	TRBJ2-3	TRBV7-8	NA	TGTGCCAGCAGCTCACAGGGGTACTCCACAGATACGCAGTATTTT	CASSSQGYSTDTQYF
TRBD1	TRBJ1-4	TRBV6-5	NA	TGTGCCAGCAGCAGGGGGTATGCAACTAATGAAAAACTGTTTTTT	CASSRGYATNEKLFF